The rows below give T cell receptor beta chains drawn from one sample of a study of CD8+CD57+ T cells in acquired aplastic anemia. TCRdb re-called the reads through MiXCR, storing one row per CDR3 protein. This repertoire shows 200,000 or so distinct CDR3 sequences, roughly 64% found once; its top ten account for under 60%. Source material: sorted CD4+, CD8+, or CD8+CD57+ T cells (not recorded which) from PBMCs. The source of these receptors is a human donor with severe aplastic anemia or a healthy control (not recorded which). Each CDR3 is given with its conserved first and last residue. A D gene is named only where the DNA matches it firmly. Only part of the rows carry a size: once, few, many, or a class if the clone is expanded.

>TRBV7-9|.|.|TRBJ1-1
TGTGCCAGCAGCTTACAAGTTGGGCAGCTAATACGGAACACTGAAGCTTTCTTT
CASSLQVGQLIRNTEAFF
>TRBV20-1|TRBD1|.|TRBJ1-6
TGCAGTGCTACCTCTGGACAGGGGGTATATTCACCCCTCCACTTT
CSATSGQGVYSPLHF
>TRBV29-1|.|few|TRBJ2-7
TGCAGCGTTTCGGACGGGACGTGGCAGTACTTC
CSVSDGTWQYF
>TRBV29-1|.|large|TRBJ1-1
TGCAGCGTTGACGGACAGCCCAACACTGAAGCTTTCTTT
CSVDGQPNTEAFF
>TRBV9|TRBD1|.|TRBJ1-5
TGTGCCAGCAGGACCACCGGGACAGGGGGCAATCAGCCCCAGCATTTT
CASRTTGTGGNQPQHF
>TRBV10-1|TRBD1|.|TRBJ2-1
TGCGCCAGCAGTGAGGACAGGGGTAACTACAATGCGCAGTTCTTC
CASSEDRGNYNAQFF
>TRBV5-6|.|.|TRBJ1-2
TGTGCCAGCAGCGTCTGGGGGCCGGCCCCCTATGGCTACACCTTC
CASSVWGPAPYGYTF
>TRBV5-6|TRBD2|many|TRBJ2-1
TGTGCCAGCAGCTTGGGACTAGCGGGGGAACCCTCCTACAATGAGCAGTTCTTC
CASSLGLAGEPSYNEQFF
>TRBV29-1|.|.|TRBJ2-7
TGCAGTGCTAGCGAAACGGGGCTCGGCGGGGAGCAGTACTTC
CSASETGLGGEQYF
>TRBV24-1|.|many|TRBJ1-5
TGTGCCACCAGTGACCAGGGTTTGCCCCAGCATTTT
CATSDQGLPQHF
>TRBV6-5|TRBD1|many|TRBJ1-4
TGTGCCAGCAGTTACGACCACAGGGGCAATGAAAAACTGTTTTTT
CASSYDHRGNEKLFF
>TRBV11-2|.|once|TRBJ2-5
TGTGCCAGCAGCTTAGCTGGGTGGGAGACCCAGTACTTC
CASSLAGWETQYF
>TRBV18|.|.|TRBJ2-3
TGTGCCAGCTCACCACAGGCAGATACGCAGTATTTT
CASSPQADTQYF
>TRBV9|.|few|TRBJ2-7
TGTGCCAGCAGATCCTACGAGCAGTACTTC
CASRSYEQYF
>TRBV29-1|.|.|TRBJ1-5
TGCAGCGTTGGTAGGGGTGATGGCAATCAGCCCCAGCATTTT
CSVGRGDGNQPQHF
>TRBV2|TRBD1|.|TRBJ1-1
TGTGCCAGCAGTGTCGCAGGGGGCTTCGCTTTCTTT
CASSVAGGFAFF
>TRBV7-2|.|.|TRBJ2-7
TGTGCCAGCAGCTCCCGCTCGATATCCGAGCAGTACTTC
CASSSRSISEQYF
>TRBV6-5|TRBD1|.|TRBJ1-1
TGTGCCAGCAGTGACGGCCGGGACAGGGGATCTGAAGCTTTCTTT
CASSDGRDRGSEAFF